These T cell receptor beta chains were read from a single sample in a study of T cells in localized non-small cell lung cancer. The protocol was immunoSEQ multiplex PCR, while the TCRdb copy is restricted to in-frame clones and leaves out a portion. The data show about 41,000 clones, 88% seen once. Sequencing used peripheral blood, obtained before any cancer treatment. The receptor source for this set is a female donor older than 55 with stage I squamous cell lung carcinoma. Both conserved end residues are part of each CDR3. A D gene is named only where the DNA matches it firmly. For some rows the clone size is stated as once, few or many, or as a class when expanded; others skip it.

j_call,clone_size,v_call,d_call,cdr3_nt,cdr3_aa
TRBJ2-7,-,TRBV27,-,TGTGCCAGCAGAACCGGGACCCAGTACGAGCAGTACTTC,CASRTGTQYEQYF
TRBJ1-1,few,TRBV6-5,-,TGTGCCAGCACCTATGGGGGGGGAACTGAAGCTTTCTTT,CASTYGGGTEAFF
TRBJ2-4,medium-sized,TRBV30,TRBD1,TGTGCCTGGAGTTCATGGGACAGCACTCTAGCCAAAAACATTCAGTACTTC,CAWSSWDSTLAKNIQYF
TRBJ1-5,-,TRBV18,-,TGTGCCAGCTCCTGGACACCTACTAGCAATCAGCCCCAGCATTTT,CASSWTPTSNQPQHF
TRBJ2-2,-,TRBV9,-,TGTGCCAGCAGCGCAAAAACCGGGGAGCTGTTTTTT,CASSAKTGELFF
TRBJ1-4,-,TRBV11-2,-,TGTGCCAGCAGCGCTCGGGTGGGGTATTTCGCAACTAATGAAAAACTGTTTTTT,CASSARVGYFATNEKLFF
TRBJ2-7,-,TRBV7-8,-,TGTGCCAGCAGCCCCCGGGGGTCCGTCGGCGAGCAGTACTTC,CASSPRGSVGEQYF
TRBJ2-1,-,TRBV6-5,TRBD1,TGTGCCAGCAGTTCCGCACAGGGGGCGCCGAATGAGCAGTTCTTC,CASSSAQGAPNEQFF
TRBJ1-1,-,TRBV6-5,TRBD1,TGTGCCAGCAGTTACGGGGACAGGGGGAACACTGAAGCTTTCTTT,CASSYGDRGNTEAFF
TRBJ1-1,-,TRBV27,-,TGTGCCAGCAGTTTAAAAGGGGCTGAAGCTTTCTTT,CASSLKGAEAFF
TRBJ1-5,-,TRBV2,-,TGTGCCAGCAGTGAGGCCGTGGGCGGGGTTGGGCCCCAGCATTTT,CASSEAVGGVGPQHF
TRBJ1-2,-,TRBV7-8,-,TGTGCCAGCAGCCGGTGGGGACATATCCGTGCTAACTATGGCTACACCTTC,CASSRWGHIRANYGYTF
TRBJ2-7,-,TRBV14,-,TGTGCCAGCAGCCAAGATCCCGCGTCTCGAGGGCAGTACTTC,CASSQDPASRGQYF
TRBJ1-3,once,TRBV19,TRBD1,TGTGCCAGTAATGAAGGGGGCGTTCTAGGAAACACCATATATTTT,CASNEGGVLGNTIYF
TRBJ2-3,-,TRBV5-4,-,TGTGCCAGCAGCTTGTTTGTAGATACGCAGTATTTT,CASSLFVDTQYF
TRBJ1-4,-,TRBV13,-,TGTGCCAGCAGCCTAACCGGACAGAAGTCTTTT,CASSLTGQKSF
TRBJ1-5,-,TRBV12-5,-,TGTGCTAGTGGTTTAGGGCTTAATCAGCCCCAGCATTTT,CASGLGLNQPQHF
TRBJ2-1,few,TRBV19,TRBD2,TGTGCCAGTAGTGATAGCGGGATGGTCTACAATGAGCAGTTCTTC,CASSDSGMVYNEQFF
TRBJ1-3,-,TRBV2,-,TGTGCCAGCAGCGAACAAGACTCTGGAAACACCATATATTTT,CASSEQDSGNTIYF
TRBJ1-5,-,TRBV28,-,TGTGCCAGCAGATCTAGACGGGGGGGTAGCAATCAGCCCCAGCATTTT,CASRSRRGGSNQPQHF
TRBJ2-7,-,TRBV2,-,TGTGCCAGCAACCCCCCGGACTCTCGGGAGCAGTACTTC,CASNPPDSREQYF
TRBJ1-1,-,TRBV6-5,-,TGTGCCAGCAGGATGACAGGGAACACTGAAGCTTTCTTT,CASRMTGNTEAFF
TRBJ2-3,-,TRBV7-9,TRBD2,TGTGCCAGCAGCCGAAGCGGGATCACAGATACGCAGTATTTT,CASSRSGITDTQYF
TRBJ2-5,-,TRBV19,TRBD2,TGTGCCAGTAGTACCCGGACTAGCGGGACCGGGGAGACCCAGTACTTC,CASSTRTSGTGETQYF
TRBJ1-2,-,TRBV19,TRBD1,TGTGCCAGTAGTAAGCTCCGGGACAGGGCCCTTTATGGCTACACCTTC,CASSKLRDRALYGYTF
TRBJ2-1,-,TRBV11-3,TRBD2,TGTGCCAGCAGCCCCCTAGCGGGAGCGGTGAATGAGCAGTTCTTC,CASSPLAGAVNEQFF
TRBJ2-1,-,TRBV7-2,-,TGTGCCAGCAGCATATTCAACAATGAGCAGTTCTTC,CASSIFNNEQFF
TRBJ1-1,-,TRBV18,-,TGTGCCAGCTCGGGCGGACGGTTCACTGAAGCTTTCTTT,CASSGGRFTEAFF
TRBJ1-2,-,TRBV15,TRBD1,TGTGCCACCAGCAGCCGACAGGGGTTTGGCTACACCTTC,CATSSRQGFGYTF
TRBJ2-7,-,TRBV10-3,TRBD1,TGTGCCATCAGAAGGGACAGCTACTACGAGCAGTACTTC,CAIRRDSYYEQYF
TRBJ1-5,-,TRBV2,TRBD1,TGTGCCATCAACGACAGGGCGGGCAATCAGCCCCAGCATTTT,CAINDRAGNQPQHF
TRBJ1-1,-,TRBV10-1,TRBD1,TGCGCCAGCAGTAGACTCCGGGACAGTGAAGCTTTCTTT,CASSRLRDSEAFF
TRBJ2-7,once,TRBV5-1,TRBD2,TGCGCCAGCAGCGAGACTAGCGGGAGCTACGAGCAGTACTTC,CASSETSGSYEQYF
TRBJ1-4,-,TRBV6-5,-,TGTGCCAGCAGAAAGGACACAACTAATGAAAAACTGTTTTTT,CASRKDTTNEKLFF
TRBJ2-7,few,TRBV6-4,TRBD2,TGTGCCAGCAGTGCTAATAGCGGGAGCGGGTACGAGCAGTACTTC,CASSANSGSGYEQYF
TRBJ1-2,-,TRBV27,TRBD1,TGTGCCAGCAGGGGAGGGACAGGGGTGAACCATGGCTACACCTTC,CASRGGTGVNHGYTF
TRBJ1-2,-,TRBV2,-,TGTGCCGCTGGCGGCATGAGGAATGGCTACACCTTC,CAAGGMRNGYTF
TRBJ2-1,-,TRBV7-2,-,TGTGCCAGCAGCTTAGCGTCAACGGGAAGGGGAGAGTTCTTC,CASSLASTGRGEFF
TRBJ2-7,-,TRBV6-5,TRBD1,TGTGCCAGCAGTGTTCAGGGGACAGGGTCCTACGAGCAGTACTTC,CASSVQGTGSYEQYF
TRBJ2-7,-,TRBV7-2,TRBD2,TGTGCCAGCAGCTCCGGCGGTAGCGGGCAGTACTCCTACGAGCAGTACTTC,CASSSGGSGQYSYEQYF
TRBJ2-3,few,TRBV5-4,-,TGTGCCAGCAGCTTGGCCCAGCGAACCACAGATACGCAGTATTTT,CASSLAQRTTDTQYF
TRBJ2-5,-,TRBV7-6,TRBD2,TGTGCCAGCAGCTTTTCTGGACTAGCGGGAGGGGAGACCCAGTACTTC,CASSFSGLAGGETQYF
TRBJ2-2,-,TRBV4-3,-,TGCGCCAGCAGCCAAGATGCGATAGGAGAGCTGTTTTTT,CASSQDAIGELFF
TRBJ1-4,-,TRBV6-6,-,TGTGCCAGCAGTTACTCGGGGGTTGGAGAAAAACTGTTTTTT,CASSYSGVGEKLFF
TRBJ2-1,-,TRBV27,-,TGTGCCAGCAGTATTTACTCCTACAATGAGCAGTTCTTC,CASSIYSYNEQFF
TRBJ1-4,-,TRBV27,-,TGTGCCAGCAGTTCATGGGGGTCTAATGAAAAACTGTTTTTT,CASSSWGSNEKLFF
TRBJ2-7,-,TRBV7-3,-,TGTGCCAGCAGCCAAAACCCACAGGTTGACCACGAGCAGTACTTC,CASSQNPQVDHEQYF
TRBJ2-1,-,TRBV15,TRBD2,TGTGCCACCAGCAGAGATAGGCTAGCGGATGAGCAGTTCTTC,CATSRDRLADEQFF
TRBJ2-7,-,TRBV7-6,TRBD2,TGTGCCAGCAGCTTAGAGGCTAGCGGACCCTACGAGCAGTACTTC,CASSLEASGPYEQYF
TRBJ1-5,-,TRBV5-6,TRBD1,TGTGCCAGCAGTCGGGGGACAGGCGGTTATAGCAATCAGCCCCAGCATTTT,CASSRGTGGYSNQPQHF